What follows are 2 T cell receptor beta chains derived from one specimen sequenced in a study of shared clonotypes between healthy human individuals. Data came from immunoSEQ multiplex PCR; TCRdb stores just in-frame clones and leaves some out. Here the sample spans about 2 million clones, 85% to 95% being singletons. The specimen was naive CD4+ T cells sorted from blood. The subset here: CD45RA+ positively selected. Source of these receptors: a man aged 18 to 30 in good health.

The chain carries TRBV4-3 and TRBJ2-1, with D possibly matching TRBD2 (6 bases). V was pared by 0 bases and J by 0 bases, with 18 bases between. The CDR3 consists of 19 residues. Germline V gene data show CDR1 as LGHNA and CDR2 as YSLEER. The CDR3 nucleotides are TGCGCCAGCAGCCAAGAGTACGGGGGAATGTTGAGCTCCTACAATGAGCAGTTCTTC. Its translation is CASSQEYGGMLSSYNEQFF.

This clone was detected ten times or more. The CDR3 protein is CASGPLGKHTEAFF. CDR3 bases: TGCGCCAGCGGGCCCCTCGGGAAGCACACTGAAGCTTTCTTT. The V and J genes are TRBV4-1 and TRBJ1-1; D gene unclear. CDR1 MGHRA and CDR2 YSYEKL come from the germline V gene. The V gene lost 8 bases and the J gene lost 3 bases, with 16 bases spanning the gap. The CDR3 extends over 14 amino acids.